These 25 T cell receptor beta chains came from one sample sequenced in a study of shared clonotypes between healthy human individuals. Data came from immunoSEQ multiplex PCR; TCRdb stores just in-frame clones and leaves some out. This sample has 630,000 or so clones, with 95% to 98% found just once. Terminally differentiated effector memory CD45RA+ cells were left out of the naive CD8 fraction, which was CD45RO-negative and positively selected for CCR7. Input material: naive CD8+ T cells sorted from blood. The receptors were gathered from a man in his thirties or forties in good health.

The chain joins TRBV5-8 to TRBJ1-3; D may be TRBD1 (5 bases). The CDR3 consists of 15 residues. The V end lost 1 base, the J end lost 0 bases, and 8 bases lay between the germline ends. Germline CDR1 reads SGHTS; CDR2 reads YDEGEE. For the CDR3, the DNA is TGTGCCAGCAGCTTGAGGGGTCTCTCTGGAAACACCATATATTTT. This translates into CASSLRGLSGNTIYF.

J is TRBJ2-7 and V is TRBV5-6; D possibly corresponds to TRBD1 (5 bases). The CDR3 totals 13 residues. Trimming stripped 4 bases from V and 5 bases from J, with 13 bases between. CDR1 is SGHDT, CDR2 YYEEEE, per germline. This CDR3 reads CASSGQGYHEQYF. Written as DNA, the CDR3 is TGTGCCAGCAGCGGTCAGGGCTACCACGAGCAGTACTTC.

This chain connects TRBV5-1 to TRBJ2-7; TRBD2 might be the D (5 bases). CDR3 length: 15 residues. From germline, CDR1 is SGHRS and CDR2 YFSETQ. Trimming took off 0 bases at V and 2 bases at J, with 12 bases between the two ends. Here the CDR3 DNA reads TGCGCCAGCAGCTTGGCCGGGATATTGACCTACGAGCAGTACTTC. Translating it yields CASSLAGILTYEQYF.

Concerning this clone: Distinct nucleotide sequences in the sample also encode this CDR3. The chain couples TRBV6-5 to TRBJ2-7; perhaps TRBD2 as D (5 bases). V lost 5 bases, J lost 3 bases, and 8 bases lay in between. Germline V gene sequence: CDR1 MNHEY, CDR2 SVGAGI. The CDR3 is made up of 12 amino acids. DNA of the CDR3: TGTGCCAGCAGTAGCGGAAGCTACGAGCAGTACTTC. It yields the protein CASSSGSYEQYF.

This chain links TRBV27 with TRBJ1-2, with D possibly being TRBD1 (5 bases). Trimming left V 5 bases short and J 2 bases short, with 18 bases between. The CDR3 loop spans 16 amino acids. Germline assignment: CDR1 MNHEY and CDR2 SMNVEV (reference sequence). The CDR3 DNA reads as TGTGCCAGCAGTGCCTACCCGGGACGGAAGAACTATGGCTACACCTTC. Its protein product is CASSAYPGRKNYGYTF.

V and J are TRBV27 and TRBJ2-7; possibly TRBD2 for D (5 bases). Germline CDR1 reads MNHEY; CDR2 reads SMNVEV (reference sequence). Trimming took off 0 bases at V and 4 bases at J, with 13 bases between the two ends. The CDR3 covers 15 residues. In nucleotides, the CDR3 is TGTGCCAGCAGTTTATCGGGCGACTATGTATACGAGCAGTACTTC. It specifies CASSLSGDYVYEQYF.

This clone appeared once. The J gene is TRBJ2-5, the V gene TRBV10-1, with 11 bases identical to TRBD1. CDR1 is WNHNN and CDR2 is SYGVQD in the germline V gene (reference sequence). Trimming at V came to 10 bases and at J to 4 bases, leaving 5 bases not matched to a gene. The CDR3 loop spans 13 amino acids. CDR3 loop: CATQGQGGETQYF. The CDR3 bases are TGCGCCACCCAGGGACAGGGGGGAGAGACCCAGTACTTC.

This clone was found once. The CDR3 loop reads CASGPWGGVDTQYF. The CDR3 nucleotides read TGTGCCAGTGGACCTTGGGGGGGGGTAGATACGCAGTATTTT. This chain joins TRBV27 and TRBJ2-3, with TRBD2 matching 7 bases. Looked up from germline, CDR1 is MNHEY and CDR2 is SMNVEV (reference sequence). V lost 9 bases to trimming and J lost 5 bases; unmatched junction nucleotides: 11. CDR3 length: 14 amino acids.

The chain combines TRBV9 with TRBJ2-5; 8 nucleotides align to TRBD2. V dropped 4 bases and J dropped 6; count of bases not matched to a gene: 5. The CDR3 covers 13 residues. Germline assignment: CDR1 SGDLS and CDR2 YYNGEE. The CDR3, as DNA: TGTGCCAGCAGCCTTACTAGCGGACAGACCCAGTACTTC. Protein product: CASSLTSGQTQYF.

V is TRBV4-1 and J is TRBJ2-1, with D possibly TRBD2 on 6 matching bases. This CDR3 comprises 14 residues. The germline gives CDR1 MGHRA, CDR2 YSYEKL. V dropped 4 bases and J dropped 4 bases, with 11 bases sitting between them. CDR3 sequence (DNA): TGCGCCAGCAGCCTGAGGGAGGAATACAATGAGCAGTTCTTC. Its translation is CASSLREEYNEQFF.

The chain is built from TRBV7-9 and TRBJ2-1; TRBD2 matches at 10 bases. Germline V gene sequence: CDR1 SEHNR, CDR2 FQNEAQ (reference sequence). CDR3 size: 17 residues. The V gene end was trimmed by 2 bases and the J gene end by 2 bases; junction bases not matched to a gene: 6. In nucleotides, the CDR3 is TGTGCCAGCAGCTTAAGGGCCGGGACTAGCGCCTACAATGAGCAGTTCTTC. It specifies CASSLRAGTSAYNEQFF.

CDR3 sequence: CASSLTTGRETQYF. In DNA form, the CDR3 reads TGCGCCAGCAGCTTGACTACAGGGAGAGAGACCCAGTACTTC. The J gene is TRBJ2-5, the V gene TRBV5-1, with D maybe TRBD1 (6 bases). Germline V gene sequence: CDR1 SGHRS, CDR2 YFSETQ. The CDR3 runs to 14 residues. V dropped 1 base and J dropped 4 bases, with 11 bases sitting between them.

This chain uses TRBV9 with TRBJ2-7; a possible D gene is TRBD1 (6 bases). The V end lost 0 bases, the J end lost 6 bases, and 10 bases lay between the germline ends. CDR3 length: 13 residues. In germline, CDR1 is SGDLS, CDR2 YYNGEE. The CDR3: CASSVGGQGEQYF. CDR3 in DNA: TGTGCCAGCAGCGTAGGGGGGCAGGGCGAGCAGTACTTC.

The chain is built from TRBV11-2 and TRBJ2-5; TRBD2 aligns across 8 bases. V shed 7 bases, J shed 4 bases, and the junction held 8 bases outside the gene matches. Germline V gene lookup returns CDR1 SGHAT and CDR2 FQNNGV. The CDR3 extends over 14 amino acids. The CDR3 DNA is TGTGCCAGCAACGGATTAGCGGGGACAGAGACCCAGTACTTC. It specifies CASNGLAGTETQYF.

V is TRBV5-1 and J is TRBJ2-5; D is undetermined. CDR3 length: 16 residues. CDR1 is SGHRS and CDR2 is YFSETQ in the germline V gene. V lost 0 bases, J lost 5 bases, and 17 bases lay in between. CDR3 DNA: TGCGCCAGCAGCTTGGCCGTATTAGGGAATGCGGAGACCCAGTACTTC. Encoded protein: CASSLAVLGNAETQYF.

The CDR3: CAWQGAEFPATDTQYF. CDR3 bases: TGTGCCTGGCAGGGAGCCGAGTTCCCGGCCACAGATACGCAGTATTTT. The V call is TRBV30, the J call TRBJ2-3; the D call may be TRBD1 or TRBD2 (5 bases each). The V and J ends lost 5 bases and 2 bases respectively, with 20 bases between them. Germline V CDR1 and CDR2: GTSNPN, SVGIG (reference sequence). This CDR3 region has 16 residues.

The chain is built from TRBV7-2 and TRBJ1-1; weak D call: TRBD1 (6 bases). The CDR3 loop spans 12 amino acids. The V gene's germline CDR1 is SGHTA and CDR2 FQGNSA. Trimming removed 10 bases at V and 8 bases at J, with 17 bases between. CDR3 DNA sequence: TGTGCCACCGACATGGGAACAGGGGAAGCTTTCTTT. It codes for CATDMGTGEAFF.

This rearrangement joins TRBV5-5 to TRBJ2-7, with a tentative D call TRBD1 (6 bases). CDR1 and CDR2 (germline): SGHKS, YYEKEE (reference sequence). The V end lost 1 base, the J end lost 2 bases, and 10 bases lay between the germline ends. This CDR3 spans 14 amino acids. The DNA of the CDR3 is TGTGCCAGCAGCTTGTACAGGGTAACCTACGAGCAGTACTTC. Amino acid sequence: CASSLYRVTYEQYF.

The CDR3 DNA follows: TGTGCCAGCAGTGAACTGGATCAGCCCCAGCATTTT. Encoded protein: CASSELDQPQHF. The chain has TRBV25-1 and TRBJ1-5, with no clear D. The CDR3 is 12 amino acids. Germline CDR1 is MGHDK and CDR2 is SYGVNS. Trimming pared 2 bases from V and 5 bases from J, leaving 4 bases between.

The chain carries TRBV15 and TRBJ2-7, with TRBD1 matching over 11 bases. The J segment lost 3 bases and the V segment lost 5 bases, leaving 6 bases of the junction unmatched. The CDR3 loop spans 15 amino acids. Germline V gives CDR1 LNHNV, CDR2 YYDKDF (reference sequence). CDR3: CATSGRDRGIYEQYF. CDR3 DNA: TGTGCCACCAGCGGCCGGGACAGGGGGATCTACGAGCAGTACTTC.

The rearrangement joins TRBV2 to TRBJ2-3; D might be TRBD2 (6 bases). The CDR3 loop spans 15 amino acids. Per germline, CDR1 SNHLY and CDR2 FYNNEI. Trimming removed 5 bases from V and 0 bases from J, with 12 bases in between. The CDR3 protein is CASSPGAGSTDTQYF. CDR3 nucleotides: TGTGCCAGCAGTCCTGGGGCGGGAAGCACAGATACGCAGTATTTT.

This chain connects TRBV6-5 to TRBJ2-7; D gene unclear. The CDR3 loop spans 13 amino acids. V was cut by 5 bases and J by 5 bases, with 13 bases left in between. Germline V gene lookup returns CDR1 MNHEY and CDR2 SVGAGI. The CDR3, as DNA: TGTGCCAGCAGTCGGTACACGCGGCACGAGCAGTACTTC. Its protein product is CASSRYTRHEQYF.

CDR3: CASSPPGTDQFF. In nucleotides, the CDR3 is TGTGCCAGCAGTCCCCCGGGGACAGATCAGTTCTTC. V is TRBV27 and J is TRBJ2-1; 7 nucleotides match TRBD1. Trimming cost V 5 bases and J 13 bases; bases outside gene matches: 8. Germline CDR1 reads MNHEY; CDR2 reads SMNVEV (reference sequence). The CDR3 length is 12 residues.

The chain employs TRBV2 and TRBJ2-7, with no clear D. The CDR3 sequence is 12 residues long. V shed 6 bases and J shed 5 bases, with 11 bases lying between them. Germline CDR1 SNHLY, CDR2 FYNNEI. The CDR3 nucleotides read TGTGCCAGCAGGACGAGGCTAAACGAGCAGTACTTC. Its protein is CASRTRLNEQYF.

The chain uses TRBV28 and TRBJ2-2; possibly TRBD2 for D (5 bases). Trimming removed 2 bases from V and 7 bases from J, with 8 bases in between. The CDR3 has 13 amino acids. The V gene's germline CDR1 is MDHEN and CDR2 SYDVKM. The CDR3 loop reads CASSLRGVGELFF. CDR3 sequence (DNA): TGTGCCAGCAGTTTACGGGGTGTCGGGGAGCTGTTTTTT.